The clone carrying this TCR beta chain was picked up a small number of times. Its antigen remains unknown. These data belong to a study of identical twins. This CDR3 region has 14 residues. The V gene's germline CDR1 is SGHTA and CDR2 FQGNSA. The V end lost 3 bases, the J end lost 5 bases, and 11 bases lay between the germline ends. Study-wide findings and caveats: Zero-insertion analyses might be partly confounded by invariant T cells like MAIT and iNKT. For monozygotic twins, models underestimated out-of-frame TCR alpha sharing. Findings came from cross-sectional statistics, without long-term follow-up of donors.

TCRdb used MiXCR to reprocess the 5' RACE reads, holding one entry per CDR3 protein. The sample includes approximately 500,000 distinct CDR3 sequences, about 15% of them seen just once. This sample was shared with a second study, whose subject was yellow fever vaccine responses in identical twins. This second study says: Twin vaccine T cell responses reportedly seemed partly convergent, partly personalized.

V is TRBV7-2 and J is TRBJ1-5; the D is unclear. The origin of this receptor is a woman aged 18-30 years in good health. Specimen: CD4+ T cells sorted from blood. CDR3 sequence reads: CASSFLWRDQPQHF. CDR3 coding DNA: TGTGCCAGCAGCTTTTTGTGGAGGGATCAGCCCCAGCATTTT.